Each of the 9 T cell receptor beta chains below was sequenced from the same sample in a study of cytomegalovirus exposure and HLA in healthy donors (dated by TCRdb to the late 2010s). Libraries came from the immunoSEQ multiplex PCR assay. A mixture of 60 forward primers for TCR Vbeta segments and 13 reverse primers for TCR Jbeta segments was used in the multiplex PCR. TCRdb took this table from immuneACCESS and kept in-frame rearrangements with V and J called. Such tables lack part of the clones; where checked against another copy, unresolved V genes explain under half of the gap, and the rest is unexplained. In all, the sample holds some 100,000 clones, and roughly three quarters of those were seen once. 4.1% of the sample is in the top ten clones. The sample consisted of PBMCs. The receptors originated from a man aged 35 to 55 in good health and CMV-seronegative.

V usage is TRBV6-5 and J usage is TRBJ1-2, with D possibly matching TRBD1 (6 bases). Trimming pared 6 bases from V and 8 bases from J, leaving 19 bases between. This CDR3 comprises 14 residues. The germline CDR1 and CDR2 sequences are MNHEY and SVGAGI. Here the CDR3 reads CASSRGQPLYGYTF. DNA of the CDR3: TGTGCCAGCAGCCGTGGACAGCCTCTGTACGGCTACACCTTC.

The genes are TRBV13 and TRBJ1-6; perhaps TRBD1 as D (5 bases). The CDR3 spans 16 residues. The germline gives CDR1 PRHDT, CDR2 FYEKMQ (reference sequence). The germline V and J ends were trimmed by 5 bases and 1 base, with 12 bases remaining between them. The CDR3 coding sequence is TGTGCCAGCAGCCTCAGGGCCCCATCCTATAATTCACCCCTCCACTTT. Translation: CASSLRAPSYNSPLHF.

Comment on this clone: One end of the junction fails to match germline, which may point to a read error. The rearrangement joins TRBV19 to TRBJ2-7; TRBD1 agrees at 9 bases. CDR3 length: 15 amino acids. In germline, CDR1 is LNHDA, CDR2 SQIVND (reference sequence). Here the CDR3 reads CASSILGQGSYGQYF. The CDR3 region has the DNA TGTGCCAGTAGTATTTTGGGACAGGGATCCTACGGGCAGTACTTC.

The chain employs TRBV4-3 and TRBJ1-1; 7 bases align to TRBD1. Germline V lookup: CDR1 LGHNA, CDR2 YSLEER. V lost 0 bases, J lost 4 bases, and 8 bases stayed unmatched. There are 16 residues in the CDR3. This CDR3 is CASSQEYDRAGTEAFF. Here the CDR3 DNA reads TGCGCCAGCAGCCAAGAGTACGACAGGGCGGGCACTGAAGCTTTCTTT.

The CDR3 DNA is TGTGCCAGCAGGGGACAGACAACTGAAGCTTTCTTT. As protein: CASRGQTTEAFF. The gene calls are TRBV7-6 and TRBJ1-1; TRBD1 matches at 7 bases. This CDR3 is 12 amino acids long. Germline V gene data show CDR1 as SGHVS and CDR2 as FNYEAQ. J was trimmed by 5 bases and V by 6 bases; bases with no gene match: 3.

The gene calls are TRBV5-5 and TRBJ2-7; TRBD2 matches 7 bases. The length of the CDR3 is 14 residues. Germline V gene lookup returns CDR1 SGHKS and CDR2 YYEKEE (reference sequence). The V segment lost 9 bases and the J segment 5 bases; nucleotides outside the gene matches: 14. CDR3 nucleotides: TGTGCCATCGACCGGGACTACCGGCGAAACGAGCAGTACGTC. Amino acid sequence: CAIDRDYRRNEQYV.

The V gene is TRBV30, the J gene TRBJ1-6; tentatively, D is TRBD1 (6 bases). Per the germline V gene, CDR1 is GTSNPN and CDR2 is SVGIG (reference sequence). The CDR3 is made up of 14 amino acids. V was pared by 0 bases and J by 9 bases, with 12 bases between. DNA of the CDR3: TGTGCCTGGAGTGTAGCACAGGGTAGTTCACCCCTCCACTTT. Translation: CAWSVAQGSSPLHF. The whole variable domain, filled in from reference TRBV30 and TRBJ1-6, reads SQTIHQWPATLVQPVGSPLSLECTVEGTSNPNLYWYRQAAGRGLQLLFYSVGIGQISSEVPQNLSASRPQDRQFILSSKKLLLSDSGFYLCAWSVAQGSSPLHFGNGTRLTVT.

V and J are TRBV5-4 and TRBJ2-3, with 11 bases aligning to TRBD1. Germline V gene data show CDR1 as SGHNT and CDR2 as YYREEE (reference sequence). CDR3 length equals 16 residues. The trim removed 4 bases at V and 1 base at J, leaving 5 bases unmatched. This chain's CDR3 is CASSIGTGGRTDTQYF. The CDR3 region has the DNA TGTGCCAGCAGCATTGGGACAGGGGGACGCACAGATACGCAGTATTTT.

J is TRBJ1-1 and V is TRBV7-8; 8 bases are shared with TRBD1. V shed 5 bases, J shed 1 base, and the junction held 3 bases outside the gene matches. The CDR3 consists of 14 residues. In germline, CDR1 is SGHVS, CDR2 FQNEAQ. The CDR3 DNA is TGTGCCAGCAGCATGGGACAGGCGAACACTGAAGCTTTCTTT. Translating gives CASSMGQANTEAFF.